This TCR beta chain was recorded in a study of regulatory T cells. Study results and limitations: Patient repertoires had restricted TRB V-J pairs and skewed V and J usage, most in Tregs. Hydrophobic residues at CDR3 positions 6 and 7 were enriched in conventional CD4+ T cells of CD3G-deficient patients.

The sample holds a few counts of this clone. Its antigen is currently unknown. Amplification used 52 TRBV primers and 13 TRBJ primers. The data were produced by immunoSEQ multiplex PCR, yet TCRdb's version contains in-frame clones alone and is incomplete. Of tens of thousands of clones listed, about 88% are singletons. A couple of CD3G-deficient patients had more severe autoimmunity; all had some. At testing, patients were 2 to 39 years old, with reduced naive and increased memory T-cell proportions. Sorting split CD4+ cells into CD25-high CD127-low Tregs and CD25-low CD127-high conventional T cells. This CDR3 is built from 14 residues. With 5 bases clipped from V and 9 bases from J, the junction kept 3 bases outside the gene matches. Germline CDR1 and CDR2: ENHRY and SYGVKD.

Material for sequencing was conventional CD4+ T cells sorted from blood. V is TRBV10-3 and J is TRBJ2-1; 14 nucleotides line up with TRBD2. This receptor was identified in a child aged 10 to 17 with CD3G deficiency. The CDR3 DNA reads as TGTGCCATCAGTCGAGGGACTAGCGGGAGTGAGCAGTTCTTC. It specifies CAISRGTSGSEQFF.